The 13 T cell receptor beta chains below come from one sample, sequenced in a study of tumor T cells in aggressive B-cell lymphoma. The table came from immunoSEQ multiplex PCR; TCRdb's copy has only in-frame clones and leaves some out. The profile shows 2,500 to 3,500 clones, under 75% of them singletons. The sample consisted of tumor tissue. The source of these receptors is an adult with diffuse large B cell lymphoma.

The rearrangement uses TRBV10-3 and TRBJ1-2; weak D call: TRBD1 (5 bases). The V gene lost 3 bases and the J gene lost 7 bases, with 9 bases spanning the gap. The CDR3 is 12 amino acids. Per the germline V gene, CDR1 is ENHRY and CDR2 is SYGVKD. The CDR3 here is CAISDREGGYTF. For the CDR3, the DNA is TGTGCCATCAGTGACAGGGAGGGTGGCTACACCTTC.

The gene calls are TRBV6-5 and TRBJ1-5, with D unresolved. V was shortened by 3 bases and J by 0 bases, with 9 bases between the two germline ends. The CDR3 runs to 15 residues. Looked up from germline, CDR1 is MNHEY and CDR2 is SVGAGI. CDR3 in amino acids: CASSYVKYSNQPQHF. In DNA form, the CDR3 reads TGTGCCAGCAGTTATGTTAAATATAGCAATCAGCCCCAGCATTTT.

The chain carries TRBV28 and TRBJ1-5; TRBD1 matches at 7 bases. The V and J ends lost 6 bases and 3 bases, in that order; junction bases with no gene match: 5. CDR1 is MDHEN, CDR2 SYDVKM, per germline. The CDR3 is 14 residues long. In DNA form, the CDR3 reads TGTGCCAGCAGATGGGGACAGTTCAATCAGCCCCAGCATTTT. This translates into CASRWGQFNQPQHF. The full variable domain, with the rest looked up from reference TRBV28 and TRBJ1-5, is DVKVTQSSRYLVKRTGEKVFLECVQDMDHENMFWYRQDPGLGLRLIYFSYDVKMKEKGDIPEGYSVSREKKERFSLILESASTNQTSMYLCASRWGQFNQPQHFGDGTRLSIL.

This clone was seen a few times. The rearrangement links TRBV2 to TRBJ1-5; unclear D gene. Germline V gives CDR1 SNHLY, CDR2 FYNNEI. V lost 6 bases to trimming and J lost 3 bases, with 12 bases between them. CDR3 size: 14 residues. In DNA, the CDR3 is TGTGCCAGCAGCGCGGACGGGGTCAATCAGCCCCAGCATTTT. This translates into CASSADGVNQPQHF.

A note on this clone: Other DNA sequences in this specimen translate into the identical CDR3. In nucleotides, the CDR3 is TGTGCCAGCAGTCGTCAGGGTTACGAGCAGTACTTC. Translation gives CASSRQGYEQYF. The V and J genes are TRBV6-5 and TRBJ2-7; a weak D match, TRBD1 (5 bases). Germline CDR1 is MNHEY and CDR2 is SVGAGI. This CDR3 contains 12 residues. Trimming removed 5 bases from V and 4 bases from J, with 9 bases in between.

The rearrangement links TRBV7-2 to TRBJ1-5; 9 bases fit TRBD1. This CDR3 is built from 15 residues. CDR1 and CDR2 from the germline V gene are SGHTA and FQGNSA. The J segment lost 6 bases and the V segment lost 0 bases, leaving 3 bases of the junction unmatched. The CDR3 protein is CASSLARQGGQPQHF. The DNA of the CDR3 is TGTGCCAGCAGCTTAGCGCGACAGGGGGGTCAGCCCCAGCATTTT.

CDR3 nucleotides: TGTGCCAGCAGTGATGAGATGAGCACTGAAGCTTTCTTT. The encoded protein is CASSDEMSTEAFF. This chain uses TRBV2 with TRBJ1-1; D not resolved. The CDR3 length is 13 residues. Trimming removed 3 bases at V and 4 bases at J, with 9 bases between. Germline loops: CDR1 SNHLY, CDR2 FYNNEI.

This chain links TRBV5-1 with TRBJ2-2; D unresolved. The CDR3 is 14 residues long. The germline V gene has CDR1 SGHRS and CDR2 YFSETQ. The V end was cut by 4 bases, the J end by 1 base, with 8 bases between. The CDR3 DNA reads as TGCGCCAGCAGCGCGGAGCAGAACACCGGGGAGCTGTTTTTT. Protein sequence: CASSAEQNTGELFF. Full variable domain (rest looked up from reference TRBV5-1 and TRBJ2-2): KAGVTQTPRYLIKTRGQQVTLSCSPISGHRSVSWYQQTPGQGLQFLFEYFSETQRNKGNFPGRFSGRQFSNSRSEMNVSTLELGDSALYLCASSAEQNTGELFFGEGSRLTVL.

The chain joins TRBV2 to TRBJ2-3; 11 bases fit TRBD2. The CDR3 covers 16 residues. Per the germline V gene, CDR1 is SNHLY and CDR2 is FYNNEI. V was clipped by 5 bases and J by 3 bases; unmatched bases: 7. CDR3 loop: CASSKGLADRTDTQYF. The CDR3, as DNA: TGTGCCAGCAGTAAGGGACTAGCGGATAGGACAGATACGCAGTATTTT.

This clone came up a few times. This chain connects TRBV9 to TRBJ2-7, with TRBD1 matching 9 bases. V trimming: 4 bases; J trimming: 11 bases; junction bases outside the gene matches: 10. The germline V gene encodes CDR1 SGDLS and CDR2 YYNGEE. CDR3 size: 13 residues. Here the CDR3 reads CASSQDLRDREYF. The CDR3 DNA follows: TGTGCCAGCAGCCAAGATCTCCGGGACAGGGAGTACTTC.

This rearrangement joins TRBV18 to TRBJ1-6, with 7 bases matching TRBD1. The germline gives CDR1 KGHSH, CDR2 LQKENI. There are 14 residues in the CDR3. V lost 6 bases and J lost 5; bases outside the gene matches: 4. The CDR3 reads CASSRDSNNSPLHF. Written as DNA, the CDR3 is TGTGCCAGCTCTCGGGACAGCAATAATTCACCCCTCCACTTT.

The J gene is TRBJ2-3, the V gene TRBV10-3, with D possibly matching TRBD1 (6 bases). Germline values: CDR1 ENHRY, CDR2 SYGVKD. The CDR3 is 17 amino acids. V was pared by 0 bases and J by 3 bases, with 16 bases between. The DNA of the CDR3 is TGTGCCATCAGTGAGTCTCCAGGGGCCCCAGGGACAGATACGCAGTATTTT. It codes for CAISESPGAPGTDTQYF.

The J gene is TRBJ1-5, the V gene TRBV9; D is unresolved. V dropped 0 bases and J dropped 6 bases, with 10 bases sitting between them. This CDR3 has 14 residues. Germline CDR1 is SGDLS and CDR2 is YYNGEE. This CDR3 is CASSVGTPGQPQHF. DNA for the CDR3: TGTGCCAGCAGCGTAGGAACCCCGGGTCAGCCCCAGCATTTT.